Listed below are T cell receptor beta chains from one sample, sequenced in a study of cytomegalovirus exposure and HLA in healthy donors. Some clones are missing from TCRdb's copy, which holds only in-frame ones; the method was immunoSEQ multiplex PCR. The sample contains roughly 200,000 clones, roughly four fifths of which appear only once. Material: PBMCs. Source of these receptors: a man aged 45-65 years in good health and CMV-seronegative. The CDR3 runs from the conserved cysteine through the conserved F or W.

j_call v_call cdr3_aa
TRBJ1-3 TRBV30 CAWSGGPPGNTIYF
TRBJ1-4 TRBV7-2 CASSRGRPNEKLFF
TRBJ1-4 TRBV28 CASSSFPRRTSSYEKLFF
TRBJ2-1 TRBV27 CASSLQLESMVNEQFF
TRBJ2-2 TRBV28 CASRGGGTNTGELFF
TRBJ1-1 TRBV27 CASSLFGLRPDRGLGTEAFF
TRBJ2-1 TRBV5-6 CASSLAGTSAVEQFF
TRBJ1-2 TRBV6-1 CASRQGQGASDGYTF
TRBJ1-5 TRBV5-6 CASSLGGWGNQPQHF
TRBJ2-7 TRBV7-8 CASSLVETATYEQYF
TRBJ1-1 TRBV7-3 CASSPTGGGYTEAFF
TRBJ2-1 TRBV7-2 CASGRRLGGQFF
TRBJ1-2 TRBV4-1 CASSQDAAATFNYGYTF
TRBJ1-2 TRBV4-3 CASSQDRGYGYTF
TRBJ1-6 TRBV7-9 CASSQYQTNSPLHF
TRBJ2-5 TRBV14 CASSHLDRGETQYF
TRBJ2-1 TRBV7-9 CASLTSGRGNEQFF
TRBJ1-2 TRBV6-5 CASRERQGAINGYTF
TRBJ2-7 TRBV19 CASSLGGPYLSYEQYF
TRBJ1-5 TRBV28 CASSSQAGSNQPQHF
TRBJ2-5 TRBV7-3 CASSPGVRETQYF
TRBJ1-5 TRBV28 CASSKTGGASNQPQHF
TRBJ2-7 TRBV6-5 CASSPPGTERREQYF
TRBJ2-5 TRBV28 CASSSWGMASQETQYF
TRBJ2-2 TRBV7-8 CASSGGFVGGELFF
TRBJ1-1 TRBV9 CASNIGEGPEAFF
TRBJ2-2 TRBV6-1 CASSPGTVNTGELFF
TRBJ1-1 TRBV28 CASRTGTGWAEAFF
TRBJ1-2 TRBV11-2 CASSPPTGVYGYTF
TRBJ2-6 TRBV6-6 CASSGQGASGANVLTF
TRBJ2-5 TRBV6-1 CASSGGGVETQYF
TRBJ1-1 TRBV5-1 CASSLEPRNTEAFF
TRBJ1-5 TRBV28 CASSSDSANQPQHF
TRBJ2-7 TRBV5-4 CASSLAGDTYEQYF
TRBJ2-7 TRBV7-2 CASSFRGYEQYF
TRBJ2-7 TRBV28 CASPAGTGTSDEQYF
TRBJ2-7 TRBV6-5 CASSSSGSSYEQYF
TRBJ2-3 TRBV10-2 CASTVAGGGTDTQYF
TRBJ2-2 TRBV11-2 CASRFNEAARELFF
TRBJ2-5 TRBV6-1 CASSLGLETQYF
TRBJ2-2 TRBV28 CASSFEGVRTGELFF
TRBJ1-5 TRBV10-3 CAISRETGRPQHF
NA TRBV14 CASSQDRARRSEQYF
TRBJ2-7 TRBV11-2 CASRPTDSSSYEQYF
TRBJ1-2 TRBV6-1 CASSGGQAIVYGYTF
TRBJ2-7 TRBV11-2 CASSLASSGAPYEQYF
TRBJ1-4 TRBV5-8 CASSRGQGNEKLFF
TRBJ2-3 TRBV28 CASSAPGLADDADTQYF
TRBJ2-5 TRBV7-2 CASSQQEKETQYF
TRBJ2-5 TRBV18 CASSENQGLRETQYF
TRBJ2-3 TRBV19 CASSIGRLVTDTQYF
TRBJ2-7 TRBV6-5 CASSPRLASDGEQYF
TRBJ1-2 TRBV7-9 CASSPTSGTAVSF
TRBJ2-5 TRBV7-2 CASSPGTGQETQYF
TRBJ2-3 TRBV4-3 CASSQFSGSQTDTQYF
TRBJ2-3 TRBV10-3 CATGGGDTQYF
TRBJ2-2 TRBV9 CASSPLRGTVPNTGELFF
TRBJ2-2 TRBV6-4 CASRRRGNTGELFF
TRBJ2-7 TRBV5-8 CASSLEQGAYEQYF